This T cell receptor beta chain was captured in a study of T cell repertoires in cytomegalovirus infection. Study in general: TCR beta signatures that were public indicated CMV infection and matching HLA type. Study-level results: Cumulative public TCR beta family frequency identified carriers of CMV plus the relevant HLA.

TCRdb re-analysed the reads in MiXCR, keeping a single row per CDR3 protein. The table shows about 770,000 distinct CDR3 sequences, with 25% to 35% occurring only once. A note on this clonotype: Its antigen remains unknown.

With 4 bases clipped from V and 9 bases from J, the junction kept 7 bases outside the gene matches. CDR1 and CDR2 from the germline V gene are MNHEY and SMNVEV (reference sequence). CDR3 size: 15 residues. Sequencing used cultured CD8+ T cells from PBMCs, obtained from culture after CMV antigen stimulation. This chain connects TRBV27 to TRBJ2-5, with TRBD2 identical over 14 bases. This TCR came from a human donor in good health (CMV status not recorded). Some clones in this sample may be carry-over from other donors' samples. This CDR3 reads CASSSTSGGGRPQYF. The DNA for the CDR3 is TGTGCCAGCAGTTCGACTAGCGGGGGGGGCAGGCCCCAGTACTTC.